The rows below give T cell receptor beta chains drawn from one sample of a study of cytomegalovirus exposure and HLA in healthy donors. Sequencing used immunoSEQ multiplex PCR; TCRdb keeps in-frame clones, though not all of them. Here the sample spans 75,000 to 95,000 clones, 84% being singletons. Specimen: PBMCs. These receptors were taken from a man aged 18 to 30 in good health and CMV-seronegative. Each CDR3 is given with its conserved first and last residue. D genes are given only for firm matches. The size field is filled for only some rows; it gives once, few, many or a size class.

CASSSGGTGGNEQFF,TGTGCCAGTAGCAGTGGTGGGACAGGGGGCAATGAGCAGTTCTTC,TRBV19,.,TRBJ2-1,TRBD1
CASSLGLRSEQFF,TGTGCCAGCAGCTTGGGACTTAGGAGTGAGCAGTTCTTC,TRBV11-2,once,TRBJ2-1,.
CAWSGTSGRPYNEQFF,TGTGCCTGGAGTGGGACTAGCGGGAGACCCTACAATGAGCAGTTCTTC,TRBV30,.,TRBJ2-1,TRBD2
CASSPRGERETSYEQYF,TGTGCCAGCTCACCACGAGGTGAGCGGGAGACCTCCTACGAGCAGTACTTC,TRBV18,.,TRBJ2-7,TRBD2
CASRRTENQPQHF,TGTGCCAGCAGGCGGACTGAGAATCAGCCCCAGCATTTT,TRBV7-8,.,TRBJ1-5,.
CASSSLRGLHNEQFF,TGTGCCAGCAGCTCCCTTAGGGGGCTCCACAATGAGCAGTTCTTC,TRBV11-2,.,TRBJ2-1,TRBD1
CASRSSGANVLTF,TGTGCCAGCAGGAGCTCTGGGGCCAACGTCCTGACTTTC,TRBV27,.,TRBJ2-6,.
CASSLVQYNEQFF,TGTGCCAGCAGCTTAGTTCAGTACAATGAGCAGTTCTTC,TRBV11-2,.,TRBJ2-1,.
CASSLGGNSPLHF,TGTGCCAGCAGTTTAGGCGGCAATTCACCCCTCCACTTT,TRBV27,.,TRBJ1-6,.
CSVARDTEAFF,TGCAGCGTTGCAAGAGACACTGAAGCTTTCTTT,TRBV29-1,.,TRBJ1-1,.
CASSLRGRTEAFF,TGTGCCAGCAGCTTGAGAGGAAGAACTGAAGCTTTCTTT,TRBV7-2,.,TRBJ1-1,.
CASSLVHSYEQYF,TGTGCCAGCAGCTTGGTCCATTCATACGAGCAGTACTTC,TRBV5-6,.,TRBJ2-7,.
CASSLAAQTYTDTQYF,TGCGCCAGCAGCTTGGCTGCGCAAACTTACACAGATACGCAGTATTTT,TRBV5-1,.,TRBJ2-3,.
CASSPLLVSTEAFF,TGTGCCAGCAGCCCACTCCTTGTTAGCACTGAAGCTTTCTTT,TRBV9,once,TRBJ1-1,.
CASSRAGRGNTEAFF,TGTGCCAGCAGCAGGGCAGGCCGGGGGAACACTGAAGCTTTCTTT,TRBV7-9,few,TRBJ1-1,.
CASSLISGQGSQGYTF,TGTGCCAGCAGCCTAATCTCGGGACAGGGATCGCAGGGCTACACCTTC,TRBV11-2,.,TRBJ1-2,TRBD1
CASLPEAQETQYF,TGTGCCAGCCTACCCGAGGCCCAAGAGACCCAGTACTTC,TRBV18,.,TRBJ2-5,.
CASSQEPGTGNTIYF,TGTGCCAGCAGCCAAGAACCAGGGACTGGAAACACCATATATTTT,TRBV4-2,.,TRBJ1-3,.
CASSFSGFIEQYF,TGTGCCAGCAGTTTTTCAGGGTTTATAGAGCAGTACTTC,TRBV6-5,.,TRBJ2-7,.
CASSEAWAGYGEQYF,TGTGCCAGCAGTGAAGCTTGGGCAGGGTATGGCGAGCAGTACTTC,TRBV6-1,few,TRBJ2-7,.
CASSLSQVPYEQYF,TGTGCCAGCAGCTTATCACAAGTGCCCTACGAGCAGTACTTC,TRBV7-6,.,TRBJ2-7,.
CASSQARGTGDTGELFF,TGCGCCAGCAGCCAGGCTAGGGGGACAGGGGACACCGGGGAGCTGTTTTTT,TRBV4-1,few,TRBJ2-2,TRBD1
CAISLSSYNSPLHF,TGTGCCATCAGTCTCAGCTCCTATAATTCACCCCTCCACTTT,TRBV27,few,TRBJ1-6,.
CASSDSPSSGDEQFF,TGTGCCAGCAGTGACTCGCCGTCTAGCGGGGATGAGCAGTTCTTC,TRBV6-4,few,TRBJ2-1,TRBD2
CASSPNQVRNTEAFF,TGTGCCAGCTCACCAAATCAGGTGAGGAACACTGAAGCTTTCTTT,TRBV18,once,TRBJ1-1,.
CSVEGTESYNEQFF,TGCAGCGTTGAGGGGACAGAGAGCTACAATGAGCAGTTCTTC,TRBV29-1,.,TRBJ2-1,TRBD1
CASTKTLGGSNEQFF,TGCGCCAGCACCAAGACCCTTGGCGGCTCCAATGAGCAGTTCTTC,TRBV10-1,.,TRBJ2-1,.
CASSTSGNSYNEQFF,TGCGCCAGCAGCACAAGCGGGAACTCCTACAATGAGCAGTTCTTC,TRBV4-3,.,TRBJ2-1,TRBD2
CATEPYRNTEAFF,TGTGCCACCGAGCCTTACAGGAACACTGAAGCTTTCTTT,TRBV15,.,TRBJ1-1,.
CASGFGHSGNTIYF,TGTGCCAGCGGTTTCGGACACTCTGGAAACACCATATATTTT,TRBV28,once,TRBJ1-3,.
CAWSSSSGNTIYF,TGTGCCTGGTCCTCTAGCTCTGGAAACACCATATATTTT,TRBV30,.,TRBJ1-3,.
CASSHDRRTYEQYF,TGTGCCAGCAGTCATGACAGGAGAACCTACGAGCAGTACTTC,TRBV7-9,.,TRBJ2-7,.
CAISGRAGVWLIGNEQFF,TGTGCCATCAGTGGACGAGCGGGGGTATGGCTGATCGGGAATGAGCAGTTCTTC,TRBV10-3,.,TRBJ2-1,TRBD2
CASSESLLSGEQYF,TGTGCCAGCAGTGAATCCCTCCTCTCGGGCGAGCAGTACTTC,TRBV25-1,.,TRBJ2-7,.
CASREQGARQPQHF,TGTGCCAGCAGAGAACAGGGGGCGAGGCAGCCCCAGCATTTT,TRBV6-5,few,TRBJ1-5,TRBD1
CASSLAAQATYEQYF,TGTGCCAGCAGCTTAGCGGCGCAGGCGACCTACGAGCAGTACTTC,TRBV7-9,.,TRBJ2-7,.
CASSSIVGTLSSYEQYF,TGTGCCAGCAGTTCTATCGTCGGGACTTTGAGCTCCTACGAGCAGTACTTC,TRBV28,.,TRBJ2-7,.